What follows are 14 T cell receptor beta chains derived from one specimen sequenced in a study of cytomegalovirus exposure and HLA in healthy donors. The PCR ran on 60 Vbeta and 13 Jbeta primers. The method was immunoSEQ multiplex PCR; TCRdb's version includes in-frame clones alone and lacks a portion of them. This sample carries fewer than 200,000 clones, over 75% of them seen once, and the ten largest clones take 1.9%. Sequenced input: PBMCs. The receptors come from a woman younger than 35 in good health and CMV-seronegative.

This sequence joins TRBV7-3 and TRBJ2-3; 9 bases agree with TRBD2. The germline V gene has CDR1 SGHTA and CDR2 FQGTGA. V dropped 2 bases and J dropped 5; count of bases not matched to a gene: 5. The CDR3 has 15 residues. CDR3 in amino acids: CASSLSAGGRDTQYF. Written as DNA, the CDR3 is TGTGCCAGCAGCTTATCGGCGGGAGGGAGAGATACGCAGTATTTT.

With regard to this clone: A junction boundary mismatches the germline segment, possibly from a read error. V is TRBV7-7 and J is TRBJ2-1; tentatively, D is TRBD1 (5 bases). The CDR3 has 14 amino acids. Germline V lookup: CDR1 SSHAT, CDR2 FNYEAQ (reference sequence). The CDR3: CASSPVLSGHEQFF. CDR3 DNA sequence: TGTGCTAGCAGCCCCGTCCTTTCAGGGCATGAGCAGTTCTTC.

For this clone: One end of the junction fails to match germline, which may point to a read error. The CDR3 DNA reads TGTGCTAGCAGCACAACAGGGTTCGGAGAGACCCAGTACTTC. It translates to CASSTTGFGETQYF. The chain employs TRBV7-7 and TRBJ2-5, with TRBD1 as a possible D gene (6 bases). Germline CDR1 is SSHAT and CDR2 is FNYEAQ (reference sequence). The CDR3 has 14 amino acids.

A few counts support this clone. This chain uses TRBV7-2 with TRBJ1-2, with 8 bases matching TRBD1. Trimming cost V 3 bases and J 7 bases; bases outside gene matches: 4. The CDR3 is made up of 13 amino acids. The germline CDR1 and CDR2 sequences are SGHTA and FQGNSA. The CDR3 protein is CASSFKGTGGYTF. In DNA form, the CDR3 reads TGTGCCAGCAGCTTTAAAGGGACAGGTGGCTACACCTTC.

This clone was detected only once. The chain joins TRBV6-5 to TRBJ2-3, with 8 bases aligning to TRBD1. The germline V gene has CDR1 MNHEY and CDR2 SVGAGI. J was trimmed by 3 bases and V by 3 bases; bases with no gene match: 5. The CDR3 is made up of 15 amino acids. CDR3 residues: CASSYGDRGTDTQYF. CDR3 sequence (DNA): TGTGCCAGCAGTTATGGAGACAGGGGTACAGATACGCAGTATTTT.

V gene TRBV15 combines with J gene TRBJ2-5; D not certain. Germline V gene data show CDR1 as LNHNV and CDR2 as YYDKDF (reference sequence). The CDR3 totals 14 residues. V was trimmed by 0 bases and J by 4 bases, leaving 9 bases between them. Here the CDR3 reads CATSRDRGGETQYF. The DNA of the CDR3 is TGTGCCACCAGCAGAGATCGAGGTGGAGAGACCCAGTACTTC. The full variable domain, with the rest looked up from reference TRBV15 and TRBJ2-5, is DAMVIQNPRYQVTQFGKPVTLSCSQTLNHNVMYWYQQKSSQAPKLLFHYYDKDFNNEADTPDNFQSRRPNTSFCFLDIRSPGLGDTAMYLCATSRDRGGETQYFGPGTRLLVL.

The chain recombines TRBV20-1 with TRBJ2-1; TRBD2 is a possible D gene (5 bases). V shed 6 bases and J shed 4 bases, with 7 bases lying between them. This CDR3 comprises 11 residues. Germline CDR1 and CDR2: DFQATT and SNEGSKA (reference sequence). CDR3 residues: CSAREYNEQFF. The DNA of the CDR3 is TGCAGTGCGAGGGAGTACAATGAGCAGTTCTTC.

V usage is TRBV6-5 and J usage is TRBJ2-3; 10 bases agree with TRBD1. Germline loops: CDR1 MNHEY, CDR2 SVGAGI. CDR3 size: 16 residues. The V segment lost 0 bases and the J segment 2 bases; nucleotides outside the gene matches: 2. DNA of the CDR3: TGTGCCAGCAGTTACTCCGGGACAGGGGTCACAGATACGCAGTATTTT. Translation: CASSYSGTGVTDTQYF.

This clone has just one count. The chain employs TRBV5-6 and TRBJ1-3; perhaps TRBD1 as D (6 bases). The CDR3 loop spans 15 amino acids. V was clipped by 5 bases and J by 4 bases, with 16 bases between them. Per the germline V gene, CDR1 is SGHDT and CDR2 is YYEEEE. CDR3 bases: TGTGCCAGCAGTATCACAGGGAGTACCGGAAACACCATATATTTT. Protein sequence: CASSITGSTGNTIYF.

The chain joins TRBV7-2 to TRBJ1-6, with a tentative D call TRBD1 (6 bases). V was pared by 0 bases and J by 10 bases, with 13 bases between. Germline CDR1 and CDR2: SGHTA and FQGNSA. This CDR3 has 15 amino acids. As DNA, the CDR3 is TGTGCCAGCAGCTTAGCGGCAGGGGAAGAGTCACCCCTCCACTTT. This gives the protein CASSLAAGEESPLHF.

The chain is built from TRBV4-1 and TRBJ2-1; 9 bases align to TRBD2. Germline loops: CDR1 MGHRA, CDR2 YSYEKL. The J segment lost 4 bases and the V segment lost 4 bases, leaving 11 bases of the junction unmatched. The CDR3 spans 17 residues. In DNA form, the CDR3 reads TGCGCCAGCAGCCCAAAGGGACTAGCAGAGGTATACAATGAGCAGTTCTTC. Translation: CASSPKGLAEVYNEQFF.

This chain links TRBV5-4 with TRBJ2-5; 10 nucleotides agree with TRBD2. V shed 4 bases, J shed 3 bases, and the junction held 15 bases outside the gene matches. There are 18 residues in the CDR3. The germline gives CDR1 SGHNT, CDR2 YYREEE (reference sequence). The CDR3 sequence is CASSPFSSGSVIKETQYF. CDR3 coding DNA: TGTGCCAGCAGCCCCTTTTCTAGCGGGAGCGTAATAAAAGAGACCCAGTACTTC.

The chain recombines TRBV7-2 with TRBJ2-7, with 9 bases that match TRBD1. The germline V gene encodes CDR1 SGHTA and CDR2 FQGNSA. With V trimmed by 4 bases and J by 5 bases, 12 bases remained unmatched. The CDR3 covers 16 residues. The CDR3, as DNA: TGTGCCAGCAGCTCCTGGAGGGACAGGGATGGCCACGAGCAGTACTTC. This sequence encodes CASSSWRDRDGHEQYF.

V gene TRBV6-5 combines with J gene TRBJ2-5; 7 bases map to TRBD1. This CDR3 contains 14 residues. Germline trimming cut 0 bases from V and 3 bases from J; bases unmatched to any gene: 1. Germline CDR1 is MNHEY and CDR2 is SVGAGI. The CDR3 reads CASSYSTGKETQYF. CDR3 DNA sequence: TGTGCCAGCAGTTACTCGACAGGGAAAGAGACCCAGTACTTC.